Each of the 15 T cell receptor beta chains below was sequenced from the same sample in a study of shared clonotypes between healthy human individuals. Some clones are missing from TCRdb's copy, which holds only in-frame ones; the method was immunoSEQ multiplex PCR. Counted here are about 480,000 clones, about 80% occurring once; the ten biggest clones make up about an eighth. The material sequenced was PBMCs. These receptor sequences come from a woman between 35 and 50 years old in good health. Some clones in this sample may be carry-over from other donors' samples.

As DNA, the CDR3 is TGTGCCACCAGTACAGGGAGCGCCTACGAGCAGTACTTC. The encoded protein is CATSTGSAYEQYF. The rearrangement joins TRBV15 to TRBJ2-7, with a weak D call TRBD1 (6 bases). Trimming removed 6 bases at V and 2 bases at J, with 11 bases between. The CDR3 length is 13 residues. Per germline, CDR1 LNHNV and CDR2 YYDKDF (reference sequence).

The chain uses TRBV18 and TRBJ2-5; 8 positions agree with TRBD1. Judging by the DNA end, TRBJ2-7 fits better; the J call may be wrong. This CDR3 is built from 14 residues. Per germline, CDR1 KGHSH and CDR2 LQKENI. CDR3 coding DNA: TGTGCCAGCTCACCAGGGACAGGTGTCTACGAGCAGTACTTC. Amino acid sequence: CASSPGTGVYEQYF.

The chain carries TRBV6-5 and TRBJ1-2; 8 bases agree with TRBD1. This CDR3 has 13 residues. Germline V gene lookup returns CDR1 MNHEY and CDR2 SVGAGI. Trimming at V came to 6 bases and at J to 4 bases, leaving 4 bases not matched to a gene. CDR3 in amino acids: CASSRTGSYGYTF. In DNA, the CDR3 is TGTGCCAGCAGCAGGACAGGGAGCTATGGCTACACCTTC.

The rearrangement links TRBV6-5 to TRBJ2-7, with a possible D match to TRBD2 (6 bases). Germline V CDR1 and CDR2: MNHEY, SVGAGI. V was pared by 7 bases and J by 0 bases, with 7 bases between. CDR3 length: 12 amino acids. CDR3 in DNA: TGTGCCAGCATCGGGAGCTCCTACGAGCAGTACTTC. This codes for CASIGSSYEQYF.

CDR3 nucleotides: TGTGCCAGTAGTATAACAACGAGCGACAATGAGCAGTTCTTC. Amino acid sequence: CASSITTSDNEQFF. The V gene is TRBV19, the J gene TRBJ2-1; D call uncertain. The CDR3 length is 14 residues. Germline loops: CDR1 LNHDA, CDR2 SQIVND (reference sequence). The V gene lost 2 bases and the J gene lost 5 bases, with 10 bases spanning the gap. The whole variable domain, filled in from reference TRBV19 and TRBJ2-1, reads DGGITQSPKYLFRKEGQNVTLSCEQNLNHDAMYWYRQDPGQGLRLIYYSQIVNDFQKGDIAEGYSVSREKKESFPLTVTSAQKNPTAFYLCASSITTSDNEQFFGPGTRLTVL.

CDR3: CASSVDRAGSPLHF. The CDR3 DNA reads as TGTGCCAGCAGCGTGGACAGGGCAGGATCACCCCTCCACTTT. The genes are TRBV6-1 and TRBJ1-6; TRBD1 aligns across 8 bases. The CDR3 is made up of 14 amino acids. With V trimmed by 6 bases and J by 10 bases, 8 bases remained unmatched. Germline CDR1 reads MNHNS; CDR2 reads SASEGT.

This clone was seen just once. This chain joins TRBV18 and TRBJ2-2, with 11 bases matching TRBD1. Per the germline V gene, CDR1 is KGHSH and CDR2 is LQKENI. V lost 2 bases, J lost 2 bases, and 1 base stayed unmatched. The length of the CDR3 is 16 residues. This chain's CDR3 is CASSPWTGGNTGELFF. CDR3 DNA sequence: TGTGCCAGCTCACCATGGACAGGGGGCAACACCGGGGAGCTGTTTTTT.

The CDR3 region has the DNA TGTGCCAGCTCTCTCACCAATCAGCCCCAGCATTTT. Translating it yields CASSLTNQPQHF. The J gene is TRBJ1-5, the V gene TRBV18, with no clear D. The CDR3 extends over 12 amino acids. Per germline, CDR1 KGHSH and CDR2 LQKENI. With 6 bases removed from V and 3 bases from J, the gap between germline ends came to 6 bases.

The CDR3 spells CASSLSPSGQGRNYGYTF. The CDR3 nucleotides read TGCGCCAGCAGCCTTAGTCCATCGGGACAGGGACGCAACTATGGCTACACCTTC. The chain recombines TRBV4-1 with TRBJ1-2; 9 nucleotides match TRBD1. The germline CDR1 and CDR2 sequences are MGHRA and YSYEKL. The V gene end was trimmed by 4 bases and the J gene end by 2 bases; junction bases not matched to a gene: 14. The CDR3 spans 18 residues.

This chain connects TRBV11-2 to TRBJ2-7; no definite D call. The CDR3 has 15 residues. Trimming took 1 base from V and 1 from J, leaving 11 bases between them. CDR1 is SGHAT, CDR2 FQNNGV, per germline. The DNA for the CDR3 is TGTGCCAGCAGCTTAGGCCGGCAATATTCCTACGAGCAGTACTTC. Translation gives CASSLGRQYSYEQYF.

J is TRBJ1-2 and V is TRBV28; D is perhaps TRBD1 (5 bases). V lost 6 bases and J 4 bases, leaving 15 bases between the germline ends. The CDR3 loop spans 14 amino acids. The V gene's germline CDR1 is MDHEN and CDR2 SYDVKM. The CDR3 nucleotides read TGTGCCAGCAGACACAAGAGGGGAAGCTATGGCTACACCTTC. Translation gives CASRHKRGSYGYTF.

The chain recombines TRBV15 with TRBJ2-2; D is uncertain. In germline, CDR1 is LNHNV, CDR2 YYDKDF (reference sequence). The CDR3 is 15 residues long. Trimming pared 5 bases from V and 1 base from J, leaving 11 bases between. CDR3 in DNA: TGTGCCACCAGCCCAGAGAACGAGAACACCGGGGAGCTGTTTTTT. This sequence encodes CATSPENENTGELFF.

This sequence joins TRBV28 and TRBJ2-3; 11 bases are a match to TRBD2. CDR3 length: 17 residues. V gave up 1 base and J gave up 2 bases; unmatched junction bases: 5. CDR1 MDHEN and CDR2 SYDVKM come from the germline V gene. The CDR3 DNA reads as TGTGCCAGCAGTTTATCCCGGACTAGCGGGTTCACAGATACGCAGTATTTT. It encodes CASSLSRTSGFTDTQYF. Together with reference TRBV28 and TRBJ2-3, the CDR3 gives the full variable domain: DVKVTQSSRYLVKRTGEKVFLECVQDMDHENMFWYRQDPGLGLRLIYFSYDVKMKEKGDIPEGYSVSREKKERFSLILESASTNQTSMYLCASSLSRTSGFTDTQYFGPGTRLTVL.

The J gene is TRBJ2-7, the V gene TRBV4-2; 9 nucleotides agree with TRBD2. V was clipped by 2 bases and J by 5 bases; unmatched bases: 4. The CDR3 is 14 residues long. Germline CDR1 reads LGHNA; CDR2 reads YNFKEQ. CDR3 in amino acids: CASSQRTSADEQYF. In DNA, the CDR3 is TGTGCCAGCAGCCAACGGACTAGCGCCGACGAGCAGTACTTC.

The sample holds one count of this clone. V is TRBV5-6 and J is TRBJ2-7; possibly TRBD2 for D (6 bases). There are 14 residues in the CDR3. Germline V CDR1 and CDR2: SGHDT, YYEEEE. Trimming removed 4 bases at V and 0 bases at J, with 11 bases between. This CDR3 reads CASSVGLSSYEQYF. The CDR3 DNA is TGTGCCAGCAGCGTTGGACTATCCTCCTACGAGCAGTACTTC.